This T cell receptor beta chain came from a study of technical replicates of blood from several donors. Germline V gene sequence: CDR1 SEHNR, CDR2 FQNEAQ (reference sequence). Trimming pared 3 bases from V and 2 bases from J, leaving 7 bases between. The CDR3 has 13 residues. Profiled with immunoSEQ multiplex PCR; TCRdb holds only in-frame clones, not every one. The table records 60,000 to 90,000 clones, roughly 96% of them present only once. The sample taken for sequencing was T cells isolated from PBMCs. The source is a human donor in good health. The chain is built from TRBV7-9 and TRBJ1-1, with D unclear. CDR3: CASSLRENTEAFF. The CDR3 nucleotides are TGTGCCAGCAGCTTGAGGGAAAACACTGAAGCTTTCTTT.